Listed below are T cell receptor beta chains from one sample, sequenced in a study of cytomegalovirus exposure and HLA in healthy donors. Sequenced by immunoSEQ multiplex PCR; TCRdb stores in-frame clones only, minus some. The sample includes roughly 250,000 clones, around 91% of them seen just once. Sequencing was carried out using PBMCs. These receptors came from a woman between 18 and 30 years old in good health and CMV-seronegative. CDR3s include the opening cysteine and the closing phenylalanine or tryptophan. The D gene is left open where the match is weak. Clone size is stated in some rows and not others, as once, few, many or a class when expanded.

V gene	D gene	clone size	J gene	CDR3 DNA	CDR3 protein
TRBV4-3	TRBD2	-	TRBJ2-3	TGCGCCAGCAGCCAGTCACTAGCGGGGCAAAGCACAGATACGCAGTATTTT	CASSQSLAGQSTDTQYF
TRBV27	TRBD1	-	TRBJ1-6	TGTGCCAGCAGTCCCCCGACAGGGGAATTCTGTTCACCCCTCCACTTT	CASSPPTGEFCSPLHF
TRBV27	TRBD1	-	TRBJ1-2	TGTGCCAGCAGTTTATGGGGACAGAGGGGCTATGGCTACACCTTC	CASSLWGQRGYGYTF
TRBV7-7	-	-	TRBJ1-1	TGTGCCAGCAGCCGGGAGTTGAACACTGAAGCTTTCTTT	CASSRELNTEAFF
TRBV19	TRBD1	-	TRBJ1-2	TGTGCCAGTAGAGGGACAGGGAACTATGGCTACACCTTC	CASRGTGNYGYTF
TRBV7-2	-	-	TRBJ1-1	TGTGCCAGCAGCCCCTACAGCTTGAACACTGAAGCTTTCTTT	CASSPYSLNTEAFF
TRBV7-2	TRBD1	-	TRBJ1-2	TGTGCCAGCAGCCTTCGCGAGGGGGCCGACTATGGCTACACCTTC	CASSLREGADYGYTF
TRBV14	-	-	TRBJ1-2	TGCAAGAGTGGTGGCTACACCTTC	CKSGGYTF
TRBV4-3	TRBD1	-	TRBJ2-7	TGCGCCAGCAGCCAAGCCGGGACAGGGGCATACGAGCAGTACTTC	CASSQAGTGAYEQYF
TRBV7-8	-	once	TRBJ1-1	TGTGCCAGCAGCTCAACCCCGGTCCGGGTTGGAAAGACTGAAGCTTTCTTT	CASSSTPVRVGKTEAFF
TRBV7-2	-	once	TRBJ1-5	TGTGCCAGCAGCTTAGGGGCTTGGACTGCGCACGATCAGCCCCAGCATTTT	CASSLGAWTAHDQPQHF
TRBV5-8	TRBD1	once	TRBJ1-2	TGTGCCAGCAGCAAAAGGACAGGGAAATCGAGTGGCTACACCTTC	CASSKRTGKSSGYTF
TRBV9	TRBD2	-	TRBJ2-1	TGTGCCAGCAGCAACTTACCGGGACTAGCGGGGGAATACAATGAGCAGTTCTTC	CASSNLPGLAGEYNEQFF
TRBV10-3	TRBD1	-	TRBJ2-7	TGTGCCATCAGAAGGACAGGCGATTCCTACGAGCAGTACTTC	CAIRRTGDSYEQYF
TRBV7-9	TRBD2	once	TRBJ2-5	TGTGCCAGCAGCTTTTATAGCGGGGACCAAGAGACCCAGTACTTC	CASSFYSGDQETQYF
TRBV28	TRBD1	-	TRBJ1-4	TGTGCCAGCAGTACTCGACAGGGGGCGGATGAAAAACTGTTTTTT	CASSTRQGADEKLFF
TRBV7-9	TRBD1	-	TRBJ1-2	TGTGCCAGCAGCTTGGGACAGGAGATTAACTATGGCTACACCTTC	CASSLGQEINYGYTF
TRBV18	TRBD2	-	TRBJ2-3	TGTGCCAGCTCACCTGGGCGGGGGAGCACAGATACGCAGTATTTT	CASSPGRGSTDTQYF
TRBV4-1	TRBD1	-	TRBJ1-5	TGCGCCAGCAGCCAAGACGGGACAGGGTTGAATCAGCCCCAGCATTTT	CASSQDGTGLNQPQHF
TRBV28	TRBD1	-	TRBJ2-1	TGTGCCAGCAGTTTATATAGGACAGGGATGTCCTACAATGAGCAGTTCTTC	CASSLYRTGMSYNEQFF
TRBV7-8	TRBD1	-	TRBJ2-2	TGTGCCAGCAGCTTAGGGGGACAGGCCGGGGAGCTGTTTTTT	CASSLGGQAGELFF
TRBV5-8	TRBD1	-	TRBJ1-1	TGTGCCAGCAGCTTAGGGACAGGCCTTGACGCTTTCTTT	CASSLGTGLDAFF
TRBV10-3	TRBD1	once	TRBJ2-7	TGTGCCATCAGTGATCCTGGACAGGGCTTTTACGAGCAGTACTTC	CAISDPGQGFYEQYF
TRBV27	-	-	TRBJ1-1	TGTGCCAGCACCCAAGGGGGGAACACTGAAGCTTTCTTT	CASTQGGNTEAFF
TRBV6-1	-	-	TRBJ1-1	TGTGCCAGCAGTGCAGAGGGCGGGGTTGGCACTGAAGCTTTCTTT	CASSAEGGVGTEAFF
TRBV2	TRBD1	once	TRBJ1-1	TGTGCCAGCAGCGGACAGGTCTCTGAAGCTTTCTTT	CASSGQVSEAFF
TRBV6-4	TRBD2	-	TRBJ2-1	TGTGCCAGCAGCAAACAGCGGGGGGGAGGGGAGCAGTTCTTC	CASSKQRGGGEQFF
TRBV29-1	-	once	TRBJ2-2	TGCAGCGCTGGGACTTCGAACACCGGGGAGCTGTTTTTT	CSAGTSNTGELFF
TRBV19	TRBD1	-	TRBJ1-2	TGTGCCAGTAGTATTACGGGACAGGGGAGCTATGGCTACACCTTC	CASSITGQGSYGYTF
TRBV19	TRBD1	-	TRBJ1-1	TGTGCCAGTAGCCGATACGGGACAGTGAACACTGAAGCTTTCTTT	CASSRYGTVNTEAFF
TRBV28	TRBD1	-	TRBJ1-5	TGTGCCAGCAGACAGGGGGCTCTGGGTCAGCCCCAGCATTTT	CASRQGALGQPQHF
TRBV9	TRBD1	-	TRBJ1-6	TGTGCCAGCAGCGGAGAGGGGGCGCGGAATTCACCCCTCCACTTT	CASSGEGARNSPLHF
TRBV10-3	-	-	TRBJ1-2	TGTGCCATCAGTGAGATCGAGAGGAGTGTCTATGGCTACACCTTC	CAISEIERSVYGYTF
TRBV4-1	-	-	TRBJ1-5	TGCGCCAGCAGCAAAAGGGCGACAGGCAATCAGCCCCAGCATTTT	CASSKRATGNQPQHF
TRBV4-3	-	-	TRBJ1-6	TGCGCCAGCAGCCAAGGGGCACGTGGGGGGGGGACTTCACCCCTCCACTTT	CASSQGARGGGTSPLHF
TRBV5-1	TRBD2	-	TRBJ2-1	TGCGCCAGCAGCTTAGGACTAGCGGGCGGCTCCTACAATGAGCAGTTCTTC	CASSLGLAGGSYNEQFF
TRBV19	-	few	TRBJ2-2	TGTGCCAGTAGTATCGGGGTAGCAGGGAACACCGGGGAGCTGTTTTTT	CASSIGVAGNTGELFF
TRBV4-1	-	-	TRBJ1-2	TGCGCCAGCAGCCAAAGCTCGGGCTACACCTTC	CASSQSSGYTF